Only a few counts were recorded for the clone carrying this T cell receptor beta chain. Its antigen is not identified. Sample-barcoded 5' priming and a J-beta primer mix drove a second PCR of about 6 to 12 cycles. TCRdb reanalysed the 5' RACE reads using MiXCR and keeps one entry per CDR3 protein. Seen here are about 1.5 million distinct CDR3 sequences, roughly 40% observed once, and the top ten hold approximately 7.9%. J gave up 8 bases and V 3 bases, and 12 bases lay outside the gene matches. This CDR3 contains 15 residues. In germline, CDR1 is MDHEN, CDR2 SYDVKM. This entry comes from a study of blood T cells in healthy people across ages. Study-level results: Compared with aged donors, long-lived donors showed fewer expanded clones, suggesting selection.

The TCR was taken from a woman under 30 in good health. The V gene is TRBV28, the J gene TRBJ2-7; the match to TRBD1 covers 8 bases. The material sequenced was blood. CDR3 protein: CASSFQGARTVKQYF. Written as DNA, the CDR3 is TGTGCCAGCAGTTTCCAGGGGGCGAGGACGGTGAAGCAGTACTTC.